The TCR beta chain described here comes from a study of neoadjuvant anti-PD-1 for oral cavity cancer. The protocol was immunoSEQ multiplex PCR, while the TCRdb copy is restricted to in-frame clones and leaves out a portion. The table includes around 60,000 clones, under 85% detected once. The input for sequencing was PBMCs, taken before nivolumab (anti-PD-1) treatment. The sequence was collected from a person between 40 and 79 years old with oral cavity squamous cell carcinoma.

The CDR3 DNA reads as TGTGCCAGCAGCGCCGGGACAGGGTCTAATTCACCCCTCCACTTT. Translating it yields CASSAGTGSNSPLHF. The V gene is TRBV9, the J gene TRBJ1-6, with 9 bases matching TRBD1. The junction had 4 bases not matched to a gene; V was cut back by 3 bases and J by 6 bases. The length of the CDR3 is 15 residues. Germline CDR1 SGDLS, CDR2 YYNGEE.